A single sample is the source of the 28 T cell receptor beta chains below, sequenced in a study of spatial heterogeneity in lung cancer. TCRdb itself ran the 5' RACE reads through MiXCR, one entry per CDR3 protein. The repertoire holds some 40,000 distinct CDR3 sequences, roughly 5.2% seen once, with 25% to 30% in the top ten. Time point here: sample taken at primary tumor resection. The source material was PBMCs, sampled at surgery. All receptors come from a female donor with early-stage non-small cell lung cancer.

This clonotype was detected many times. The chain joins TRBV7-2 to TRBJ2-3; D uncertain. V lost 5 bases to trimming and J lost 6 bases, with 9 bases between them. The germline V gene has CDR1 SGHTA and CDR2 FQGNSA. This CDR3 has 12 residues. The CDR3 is CASSTYLDTQYF. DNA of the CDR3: TGTGCCAGCAGCACCTACTTGGATACGCAGTATTTT.

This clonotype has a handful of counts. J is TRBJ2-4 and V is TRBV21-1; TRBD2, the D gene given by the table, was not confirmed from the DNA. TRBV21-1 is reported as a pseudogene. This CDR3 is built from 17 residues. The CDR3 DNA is TGTGCCAGCAGCGAGGAGGGGACCGCCCAAGCCAAAAACATTCAGTACTTC. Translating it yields CASSEEGTAQAKNIQYF.

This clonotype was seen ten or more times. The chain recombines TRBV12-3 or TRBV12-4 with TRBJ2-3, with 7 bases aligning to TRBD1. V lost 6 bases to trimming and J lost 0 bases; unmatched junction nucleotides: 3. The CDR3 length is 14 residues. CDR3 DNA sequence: TGTGCCAGCAGCGACAGGGCTAGCACAGATACGCAGTATTTT. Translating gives CASSDRASTDTQYF.

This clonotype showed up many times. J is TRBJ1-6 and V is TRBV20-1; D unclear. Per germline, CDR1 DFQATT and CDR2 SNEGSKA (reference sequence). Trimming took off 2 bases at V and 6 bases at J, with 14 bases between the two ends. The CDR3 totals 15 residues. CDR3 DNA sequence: TGCAGTGCTAGATATGGGATAAATTTTAATTCACCCCTCCACTTT. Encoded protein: CSARYGINFNSPLHF.

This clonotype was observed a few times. CDR3 coding DNA: TGTGCCAGCAGCTCGGGGGATCTGCAGGGGAACTATGGCTACACCTTC. Protein: CASSSGDLQGNYGYTF. The chain is built from TRBV5-4 and TRBJ1-2; D might be TRBD1 (6 bases). Trimming took off 3 bases at V and 2 bases at J, with 17 bases between the two ends. There are 16 residues in the CDR3. Germline CDR1 and CDR2: SGHNT and YYREEE (reference sequence).

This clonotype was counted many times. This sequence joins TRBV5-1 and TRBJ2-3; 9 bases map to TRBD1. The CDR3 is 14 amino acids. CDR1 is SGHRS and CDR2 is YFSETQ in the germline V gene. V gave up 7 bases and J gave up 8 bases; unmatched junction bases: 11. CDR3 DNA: TGCGCCAGCCGGACAGGGGACGGACCAGGTACGCAGTATTTT. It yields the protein CASRTGDGPGTQYF.

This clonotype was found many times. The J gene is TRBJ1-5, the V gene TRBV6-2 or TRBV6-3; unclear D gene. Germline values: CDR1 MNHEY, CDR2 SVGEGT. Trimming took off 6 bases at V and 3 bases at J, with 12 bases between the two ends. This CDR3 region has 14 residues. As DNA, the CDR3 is TGTGCCAGCAGCCCAGTTGCTTTCAATCAGCCCCAGCATTTT. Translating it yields CASSPVAFNQPQHF.

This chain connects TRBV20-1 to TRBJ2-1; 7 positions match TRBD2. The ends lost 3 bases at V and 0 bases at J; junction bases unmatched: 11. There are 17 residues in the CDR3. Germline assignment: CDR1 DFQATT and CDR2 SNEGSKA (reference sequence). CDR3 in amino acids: CSASRYGGTSSYNEQFF. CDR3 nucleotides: TGCAGTGCTAGTAGGTACGGGGGGACCAGCTCCTACAATGAGCAGTTCTTC.

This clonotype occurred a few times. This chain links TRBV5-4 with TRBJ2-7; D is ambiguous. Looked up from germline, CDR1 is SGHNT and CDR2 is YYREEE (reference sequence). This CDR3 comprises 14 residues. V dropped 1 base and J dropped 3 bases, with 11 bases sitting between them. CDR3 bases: TGTGCCAGCAGCTTGATCGGAATAATCTACGAGCAGTACTTC. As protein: CASSLIGIIYEQYF.

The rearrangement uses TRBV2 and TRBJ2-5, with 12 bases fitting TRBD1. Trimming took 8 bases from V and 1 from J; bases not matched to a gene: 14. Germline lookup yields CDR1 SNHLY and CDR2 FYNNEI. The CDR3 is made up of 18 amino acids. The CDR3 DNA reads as TGTGCCAGCTGGGCCCCCGGGACAGGGGGCCAAGTCCAAGAGACCCAGTACTTC. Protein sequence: CASWAPGTGGQVQETQYF. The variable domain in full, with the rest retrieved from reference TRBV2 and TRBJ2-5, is EPEVTQTPSHQVTQMGQEVILRCVPISNHLYFYWYRQILGQKVEFLVSFYNNEISEKSEIFDDQFSVERPDGSNFTLKIRSTKLEDSAMYFCASWAPGTGGQVQETQYFGPGTRLLVL.

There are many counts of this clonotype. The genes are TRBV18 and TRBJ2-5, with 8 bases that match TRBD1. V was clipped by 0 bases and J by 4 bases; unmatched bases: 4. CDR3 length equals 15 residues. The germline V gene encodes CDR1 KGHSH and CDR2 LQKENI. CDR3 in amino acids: CASSPPGQGGETQYF. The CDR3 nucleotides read TGTGCCAGCTCACCACCAGGACAGGGTGGAGAGACCCAGTACTTC. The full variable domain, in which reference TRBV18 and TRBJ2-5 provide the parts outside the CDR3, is NAGVMQNPRHLVRRRGQEARLRCSPMKGHSHVYWYRQLPEEGLKFMVYLQKENIIDESGMPKERFSAEFPKEGPSILRIQQVVRGDSAAYFCASSPPGQGGETQYFGPGTRLLVL.

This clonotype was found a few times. The CDR3 reads CASSQDTYSPLHF. The CDR3 DNA follows: TGTGCCAGCAGCCAAGATACCTATTCACCCCTCCACTTT. The chain uses TRBV3-1 and TRBJ1-6; D is unclear. With 0 bases removed from V and 8 bases from J, the gap between germline ends came to 5 bases. CDR1 LGHDT and CDR2 YNNKEL come from the germline V gene (reference sequence). The CDR3 has 13 amino acids.

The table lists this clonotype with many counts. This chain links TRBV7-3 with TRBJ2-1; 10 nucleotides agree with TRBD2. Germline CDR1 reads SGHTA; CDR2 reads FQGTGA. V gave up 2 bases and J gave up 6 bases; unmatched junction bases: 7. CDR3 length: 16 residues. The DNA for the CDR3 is TGTGCCAGCAGCTTAGTCGGGCCTAGCGGGGGCAATGAGCAGTTCTTC. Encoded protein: CASSLVGPSGGNEQFF.

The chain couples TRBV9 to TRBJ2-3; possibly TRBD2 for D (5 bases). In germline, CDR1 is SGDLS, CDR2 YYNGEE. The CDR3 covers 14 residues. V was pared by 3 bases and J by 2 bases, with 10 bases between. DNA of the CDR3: TGTGCCAGCAGCGGATGGAGGCCCACAGATACGCAGTATTTT. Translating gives CASSGWRPTDTQYF.

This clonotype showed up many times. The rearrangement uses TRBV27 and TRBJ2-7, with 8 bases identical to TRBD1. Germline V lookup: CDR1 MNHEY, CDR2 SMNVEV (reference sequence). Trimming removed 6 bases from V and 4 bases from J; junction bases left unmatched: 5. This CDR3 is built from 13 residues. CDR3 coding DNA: TGTGCCAGCAGCGTCGGGACAGGATACGAGCAGTACTTC. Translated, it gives CASSVGTGYEQYF.

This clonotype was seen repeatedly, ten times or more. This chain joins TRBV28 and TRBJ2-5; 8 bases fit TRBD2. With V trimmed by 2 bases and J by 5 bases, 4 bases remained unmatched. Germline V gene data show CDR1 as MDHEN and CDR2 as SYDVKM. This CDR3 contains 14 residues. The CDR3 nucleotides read TGTGCCAGCAGTTTAGCGGGGGGAAAGGAGACCCAGTACTTC. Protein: CASSLAGGKETQYF.

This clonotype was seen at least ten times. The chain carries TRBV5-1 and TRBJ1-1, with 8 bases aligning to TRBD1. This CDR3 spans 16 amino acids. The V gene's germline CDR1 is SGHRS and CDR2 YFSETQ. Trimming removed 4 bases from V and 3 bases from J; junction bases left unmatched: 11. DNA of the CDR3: TGCGCCAGCAGCCAGGACGGACAGGGTTGGGACACTGAAGCTTTCTTT. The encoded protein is CASSQDGQGWDTEAFF.

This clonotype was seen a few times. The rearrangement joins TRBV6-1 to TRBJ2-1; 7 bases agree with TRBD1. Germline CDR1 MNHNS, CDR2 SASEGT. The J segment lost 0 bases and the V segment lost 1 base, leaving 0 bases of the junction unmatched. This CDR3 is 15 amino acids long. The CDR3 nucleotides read TGTGCCAGCAGTGAAGAGGGGGCCTCCTACAATGAGCAGTTCTTC. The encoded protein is CASSEEGASYNEQFF.

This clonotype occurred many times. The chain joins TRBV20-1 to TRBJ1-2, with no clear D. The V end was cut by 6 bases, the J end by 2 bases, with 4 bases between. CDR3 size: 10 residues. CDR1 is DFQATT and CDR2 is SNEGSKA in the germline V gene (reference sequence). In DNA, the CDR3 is TGCAGTGCCGACAACTATGGCTACACCTTC. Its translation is CSADNYGYTF.

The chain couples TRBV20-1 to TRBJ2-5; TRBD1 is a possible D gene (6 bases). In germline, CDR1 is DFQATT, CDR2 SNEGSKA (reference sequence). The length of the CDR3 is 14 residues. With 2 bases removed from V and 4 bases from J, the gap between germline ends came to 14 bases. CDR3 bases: TGCAGTGCTAGATACCGCAGGGGCGGAGAGACCCAGTACTTC. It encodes CSARYRRGGETQYF.

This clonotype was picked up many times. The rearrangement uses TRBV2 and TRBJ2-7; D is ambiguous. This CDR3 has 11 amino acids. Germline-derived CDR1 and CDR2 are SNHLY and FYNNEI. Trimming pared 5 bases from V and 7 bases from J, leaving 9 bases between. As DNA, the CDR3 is TGTGCCAGCAGTCCCTCGGCAGAGCAGTACTTC. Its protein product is CASSPSAEQYF.

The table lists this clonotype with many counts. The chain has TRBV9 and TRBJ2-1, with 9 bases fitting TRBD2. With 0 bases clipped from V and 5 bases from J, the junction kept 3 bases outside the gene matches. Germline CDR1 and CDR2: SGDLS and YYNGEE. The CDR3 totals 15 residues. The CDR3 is CASSVAAGGHNEQFF. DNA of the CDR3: TGTGCCAGCAGCGTAGCGGCGGGGGGGCACAATGAGCAGTTCTTC.

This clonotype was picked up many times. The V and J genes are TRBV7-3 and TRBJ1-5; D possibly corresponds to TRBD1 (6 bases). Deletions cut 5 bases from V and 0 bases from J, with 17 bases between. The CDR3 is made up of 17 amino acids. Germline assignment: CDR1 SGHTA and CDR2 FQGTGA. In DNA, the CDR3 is TGTGCCAGCAGCCCGGTGCAGGGGACTTATAGCAATCAGCCCCAGCATTTT. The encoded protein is CASSPVQGTYSNQPQHF.

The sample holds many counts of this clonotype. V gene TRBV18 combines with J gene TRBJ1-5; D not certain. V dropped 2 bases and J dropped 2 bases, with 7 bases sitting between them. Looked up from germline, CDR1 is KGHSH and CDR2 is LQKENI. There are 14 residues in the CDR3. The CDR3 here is CASSPGSGNQPQHF. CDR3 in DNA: TGTGCCAGCTCACCAGGGTCGGGCAATCAGCCCCAGCATTTT.

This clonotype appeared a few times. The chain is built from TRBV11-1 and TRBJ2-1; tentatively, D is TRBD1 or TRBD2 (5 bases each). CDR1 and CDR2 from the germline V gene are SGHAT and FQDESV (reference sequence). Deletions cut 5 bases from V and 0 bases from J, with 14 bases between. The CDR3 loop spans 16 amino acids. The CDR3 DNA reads TGTGCCAGCAGCCCGGGACGGACAAGCTCCTACAATGAGCAGTTCTTC. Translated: CASSPGRTSSYNEQFF.

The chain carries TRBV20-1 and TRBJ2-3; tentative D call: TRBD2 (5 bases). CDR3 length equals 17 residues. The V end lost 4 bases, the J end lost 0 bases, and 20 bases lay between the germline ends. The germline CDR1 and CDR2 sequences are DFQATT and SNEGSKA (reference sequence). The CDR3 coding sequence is TGCAGTGCTAAGAACTGGCGGCGGGTCCCTAGCACAGATACGCAGTATTTT. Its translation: CSAKNWRRVPSTDTQYF.

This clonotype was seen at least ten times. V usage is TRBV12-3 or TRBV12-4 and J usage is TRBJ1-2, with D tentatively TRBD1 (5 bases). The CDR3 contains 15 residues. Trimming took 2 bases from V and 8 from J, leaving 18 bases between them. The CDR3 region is CASSLSPGTVLGYTF. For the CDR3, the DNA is TGTGCCAGCAGTTTATCGCCAGGGACTGTTTTGGGCTACACCTTC.

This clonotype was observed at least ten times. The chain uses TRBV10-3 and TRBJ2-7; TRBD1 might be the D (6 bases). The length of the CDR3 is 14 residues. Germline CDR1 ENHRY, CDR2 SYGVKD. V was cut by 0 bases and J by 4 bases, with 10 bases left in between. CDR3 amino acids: CAISESIRGYEQYF. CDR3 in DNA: TGTGCCATCAGTGAGTCGATCAGGGGTTACGAGCAGTACTTC.